Listed below are T cell receptor beta chains from one sample, sequenced in a study of T cells in Graves' hyperthyroidism and ophthalmopathy. TCRdb reprocessed the multiplex PCR reads via MiXCR and lists one record per CDR3 protein. The table has approximately 600,000 distinct CDR3 sequences, approximately 15% seen once. The specimen was blood. These receptors originate from a woman aged 25-40 years with Graves' hyperthyroidism that later progressed to Graves' ophthalmopathy. The CDR3 runs from the conserved cysteine through the conserved F or W. The order of the fields is D gene, clone size, V gene, J gene, CDR3 protein, CDR3 DNA. The D gene is left open where the match is weak. The listing skips clone size in some rows; elsewhere it reads once, few, many or a size class.

D: .
size: .
V: TRBV28
J: TRBJ1-3
CDR3: CASSSPSRITPPRDTIYF
DNA: TGTGCCAGCAGTTCCCCTTCAAGGATTACCCCCCCCAGGGACACCATATATTTT

D: TRBD2
size: .
V: TRBV28
J: TRBJ2-7
CDR3: CASSFPGMPGLAYEQYF
DNA: TGTGCCAGCAGTTTTCCGGGTATGCCGGGACTAGCCTACGAGCAGTACTTC

D: .
size: .
V: TRBV29-1
J: TRBJ2-7
CDR3: CSVVRNEQYF
DNA: TGCAGCGTTGTAAGGAACGAGCAGTACTTC

D: .
size: few
V: TRBV4-1
J: TRBJ1-1
CDR3: CASSQEKGRTEAFF
DNA: TGCGCCAGCAGCCAAGAAAAGGGTCGGACTGAAGCTTTCTTT

D: .
size: .
V: TRBV29-1
J: TRBJ1-2
CDR3: CSVEEQPNYGYTF
DNA: TGCAGCGTTGAAGAGCAGCCTAACTATGGCTACACCTTC

D: .
size: few
V: TRBV7-3
J: TRBJ1-6
CDR3: CASSQGAYNSPLHF
DNA: TGTGCCAGCAGCCAGGGAGCCTATAATTCACCCCTCCACTTT

D: .
size: .
V: TRBV7-3
J: TRBJ2-1
CDR3: CASSLMAGSSYNEQFF
DNA: TGTGCCAGCAGCTTAATGGCGGGGAGCTCCTACAATGAGCAGTTCTTC

D: .
size: .
V: TRBV12-3/TRBV12-4
J: TRBJ2-5
CDR3: CASSPPVGPESRYF
DNA: TGTGCCAGCAGTCCACCTGTGGGGCCCGAATCAAGGTACTTC

D: .
size: .
V: TRBV4-1
J: TRBJ2-5
CDR3: CASSQGLIETQYF
DNA: TGCGCCAGCAGCCAAGGCTTAATTGAGACCCAGTACTTC

D: .
size: many
V: TRBV6-6
J: TRBJ2-7
CDR3: CASSYSTSLSYEQYF
DNA: TGTGCCAGCAGTTACTCGACCAGTTTAAGCTACGAGCAGTACTTC

D: .
size: .
V: TRBV20-1
J: TRBJ1-2
CDR3: CSATRGAGYGYTF
DNA: TGCAGTGCTACAAGGGGGGCGGGCTATGGCTACACCTTC

D: .
size: many
V: TRBV2
J: TRBJ2-5
CDR3: CASSDLGETQYF
DNA: TGTGCCAGCAGTGATTTAGGAGAGACCCAGTACTTC

D: .
size: few
V: TRBV6-5
J: TRBJ2-6
CDR3: CASSYSAFLSSGANVLTF
DNA: TGTGCCAGCAGTTACTCAGCCTTCCTGAGCTCTGGGGCCAACGTCCTGACTTTC

D: .
size: many
V: TRBV11-3
J: TRBJ2-5
CDR3: CASSLQETQYF
DNA: TGTGCCAGCAGCTTACAAGAGACCCAGTACTTC

D: .
size: many
V: TRBV6-6
J: TRBJ2-7
CDR3: CASSYSYRAKSYEQYF
DNA: TGTGCCAGCAGTTACTCCTACAGGGCCAAGTCCTACGAGCAGTACTTC

D: .
size: .
V: TRBV10-3
J: TRBJ2-3
CDR3: CAISEGGRGLNTQYF
DNA: TGTGCCATCAGTGAGGGGGGCAGGGGTTTGAATACGCAGTATTTT

D: .
size: many
V: TRBV29-1
J: TRBJ2-3
CDR3: CSVAIGPGGIDTQYF
DNA: TGCAGCGTTGCCATAGGCCCAGGGGGGATCGATACGCAGTATTTT

D: .
size: few
V: TRBV18
J: TRBJ1-4
CDR3: CASSPVELGSNEKLFF
DNA: TGTGCCAGCTCACCCGTTGAGTTGGGTAGTAATGAAAAACTGTTTTTT

D: .
size: many
V: TRBV20-1
J: TRBJ1-2
CDR3: CSARSARDYGYTF
DNA: TGCAGTGCTAGATCGGCCAGGGACTATGGCTACACCTTC

D: .
size: .
V: TRBV5-1
J: TRBJ2-7
CDR3: CASSGANYEQYF
DNA: TGCGCCAGCAGTGGAGCGAACTACGAGCAGTACTTC

D: .
size: many
V: TRBV9
J: TRBJ1-6
CDR3: CASSVVENSPLHF
DNA: TGTGCCAGCAGCGTAGTGGAGAATTCACCCCTCCACTTT

D: .
size: .
V: TRBV11-3
J: TRBJ2-6
CDR3: CASGVDSGSGANVLTF
DNA: TGTGCCAGCGGGGTGGACAGCGGCTCTGGGGCCAACGTCCTGACTTTC

D: TRBD2
size: .
V: TRBV19
J: TRBJ2-5
CDR3: CASSGLAGQETKYF
DNA: TGTGCCAGTAGTGGACTAGCGGGCCAAGAGACCAAGTACTTC

D: .
size: few
V: TRBV28
J: TRBJ1-3
CDR3: CASGEAYSGNTIYF
DNA: TGTGCCAGCGGCGAGGCCTACTCTGGAAACACCATATATTTT

D: .
size: .
V: TRBV12-3/TRBV12-4
J: TRBJ2-7
CDR3: CASSLEQSYEQYF
DNA: TGTGCCAGCAGTTTAGAGCAGTCCTACGAGCAGTACTTC

D: TRBD2
size: .
V: TRBV7-7
J: TRBJ2-1
CDR3: CASSLRLAGENEQFF
DNA: TGTGCTAGCAGCTTAAGACTAGCGGGAGAAAATGAGCAGTTCTTC

D: .
size: many
V: TRBV11-2
J: TRBJ2-2
CDR3: CASTVMGPDRNTGELFF
DNA: TGTGCCAGCACCGTCATGGGGCCGGACAGGAACACCGGGGAGCTGTTTTTT

D: TRBD2
size: few
V: TRBV7-9
J: TRBJ2-5
CDR3: CASSSSGTSGRETQYF
DNA: TGTGCCAGCAGCTCATCCGGGACTAGCGGGAGAGAGACCCAGTACTTC

D: TRBD1
size: many
V: TRBV20-1
J: TRBJ1-5
CDR3: CSCDRASQPQHF
DNA: TGCAGTTGTGACAGGGCTAGTCAGCCCCAGCATTTT

D: .
size: .
V: TRBV19
J: TRBJ2-2
CDR3: CASLTANTGELFF
DNA: TGTGCCAGTTTGACAGCGAACACCGGGGAGCTGTTTTTT

D: .
size: many
V: TRBV7-9
J: TRBJ1-1
CDR3: CASSLPAEAFF
DNA: TGTGCCAGCAGCTTGCCGGCTGAAGCTTTCTTT

D: .
size: many
V: TRBV7-9
J: TRBJ2-2
CDR3: CASRPAWTGELFF
DNA: TGTGCCAGCAGACCAGCTTGGACCGGGGAGCTGTTTTTT

D: .
size: few
V: TRBV29-1
J: TRBJ2-2
CDR3: CSGGFTGELFF
DNA: TGCAGCGGGGGTTTTACCGGGGAGCTGTTTTTT

D: .
size: few
V: TRBV20-1
J: TRBJ1-1
CDR3: CSASGGVTEAFF
DNA: TGCAGTGCGAGCGGGGGGGTCACTGAAGCTTTCTTT

D: .
size: .
V: TRBV18
J: TRBJ1-1
CDR3: CASSPGRRMNTEAFF
DNA: TGTGCCAGCTCACCGGGACGGAGAATGAACACTGAAGCTTTCTTT

D: .
size: few
V: TRBV12-5
J: TRBJ1-3
CDR3: CASGPTSSSGNTIYF
DNA: TGTGCTAGTGGTCCGACGTCCAGCTCTGGAAACACCATATATTTT

D: TRBD1
size: many
V: TRBV6-2/TRBV6-3
J: TRBJ1-5
CDR3: CASSYVAGGPPQHF
DNA: TGTGCCAGCAGTTACGTGGCAGGGGGACCGCCCCAGCATTTT

D: .
size: many
V: TRBV2
J: TRBJ1-1
CDR3: CASSVGDEAFF
DNA: TGTGCCAGCAGTGTCGGGGATGAAGCTTTCTTT

D: TRBD1
size: many
V: TRBV6-1
J: TRBJ1-5
CDR3: CASSQRTGPNQPQHF
DNA: TGTGCCAGCAGTCAACGGACAGGGCCCAATCAGCCCCAGCATTTT

D: .
size: few
V: TRBV5-5
J: TRBJ2-7
CDR3: CASPPISPKKTYEQYF
DNA: TGTGCCAGCCCTCCCATTTCCCCGAAGAAAACCTACGAGCAGTACTTC

D: .
size: many
V: TRBV7-2
J: TRBJ2-3
CDR3: CASRGRDGSTDTQYF
DNA: TGTGCCAGCAGGGGACGGGACGGTAGCACAGATACGCAGTATTTT

D: .
size: .
V: TRBV28
J: TRBJ1-1
CDR3: CASSFEPLYTEAFF
DNA: TGTGCCAGCAGTTTCGAACCCTTATACACTGAAGCTTTCTTT

D: TRBD2
size: many
V: TRBV24-1
J: TRBJ2-1
CDR3: CATSDLQPGGVSEQFF
DNA: TGTGCCACCAGTGATTTGCAACCCGGGGGGGTCAGCGAGCAGTTCTTC